Below are 18 T cell receptor beta chains sequenced from a single sample in a study of patients and donors after allogeneic stem cell transplantation. TCRdb re-derived calls from the RT-PCR reads in MiXCR, one entry per CDR3 protein. The sample has fewer than 75,000 distinct CDR3 sequences, more than 10% seen once. Sequencing used blood, either unsorted or a sorted T cell fraction (not recorded which). The receptors stem from a human donor who was either an allogeneic HSCT recipient or a stem cell or donor lymphocyte infusion donor (not recorded which). It is not recorded whose cells these are; they may come from a transplant donor.

The genes are TRBV3-1 and TRBJ1-2; TRBD1 might be the D (5 bases). Germline values: CDR1 LGHDT, CDR2 YNNKEL (reference sequence). The CDR3 sequence is 13 residues long. Between the trimmed V and J ends, which lost 7 bases and 6 bases, there was a span of 15 bases. The CDR3 here is CASTHGGSNGYTF. CDR3 DNA sequence: TGTGCCAGCACCCACGGGGGTAGTAATGGCTACACCTTC. Supplemented by reference TRBV3-1 and TRBJ1-2, the full variable domain reads DTAVSQTPKYLVTQMGNDKSIKCEQNLGHDTMYWYKQDSKKFLKIMFSYNNKELIINETVPNRFSPKSPDKAHLNLHINSLELGDSAVYFCASTHGGSNGYTFGSGTRLTVV.

The chain recombines TRBV20-1 with TRBJ2-7, with a possible D match to TRBD2 (6 bases). With 1 base removed from V and 5 bases from J, the gap between germline ends came to 18 bases. This CDR3 contains 15 residues. CDR1 and CDR2 (germline): DFQATT, SNEGSKA (reference sequence). The chain's CDR3 is CSARVGGRPHNEQYF. The CDR3 DNA follows: TGCAGTGCTAGAGTTGGAGGGAGGCCCCACAACGAGCAGTACTTC.

This clonotype was observed at least ten times. The chain is built from TRBV12-3 or TRBV12-4 and TRBJ2-1; unclear D gene. The CDR3 consists of 18 residues. V gave up 1 base and J gave up 3 bases, with 19 bases separating them. The CDR3 here is CASSLEGLWDWGYNEQFF. As DNA, the CDR3 is TGTGCCAGCAGTTTAGAGGGTCTGTGGGATTGGGGCTACAATGAGCAGTTCTTC.

V is TRBV12-3 or TRBV12-4 and J is TRBJ2-7; D may be TRBD1 or TRBD2 (5 bases each). Between the trimmed V and J ends, which lost 7 bases and 2 bases, there was a span of 12 bases. The CDR3 length is 13 residues. CDR3 sequence: CASTRTGPYEQYF. CDR3 nucleotides: TGTGCCAGCACGAGGACGGGGCCCTACGAGCAGTACTTC.

The V gene is TRBV19, the J gene TRBJ1-2; D remains ambiguous. The CDR3 contains 15 residues. Germline CDR1 and CDR2: LNHDA and SQIVND (reference sequence). V dropped 3 bases and J dropped 0 bases, with 11 bases sitting between them. Written as DNA, the CDR3 is TGTGCCAGTAGTATGCAGGCAGCTGCTAACTATGGCTACACCTTC. Translation gives CASSMQAAANYGYTF. The complete variable domain, with remaining parts taken from reference TRBV19 and TRBJ1-2, reads DGGITQSPKYLFRKEGQNVTLSCEQNLNHDAMYWYRQDPGQGLRLIYYSQIVNDFQKGDIAEGYSVSREKKESFPLTVTSAQKNPTAFYLCASSMQAAANYGYTFGSGTRLTVV.

As DNA, the CDR3 is TGTGCCAGCAGTCCGGACACCGGGGAGCTGTTTTTT. It is translated as CASSPDTGELFF. This chain links TRBV6-5 with TRBJ2-2; no clear D gene. The V gene lost 5 bases and the J gene lost 3 bases, with 4 bases spanning the gap. CDR1 MNHEY and CDR2 SVGAGI come from the germline V gene. The CDR3 has 12 residues.

This clonotype was counted many times. This rearrangement joins TRBV24-1 to TRBJ2-5, with a possible D match to TRBD1 (6 bases). The germline gives CDR1 KGHDR, CDR2 SFDVKD. V lost 5 bases and J lost 3, with 15 bases in between. This CDR3 comprises 15 residues. CDR3 residues: CATSVIDRREETQYF. The CDR3 coding sequence is TGTGCCACCAGTGTTATCGACAGGAGAGAAGAGACCCAGTACTTC.

V and J are TRBV27 and TRBJ2-7, with D possibly TRBD1 on 6 matching bases. Trimming left V 5 bases short and J 2 bases short, with 13 bases between. The CDR3 loop spans 14 amino acids. CDR1 and CDR2 (germline): MNHEY, SMNVEV (reference sequence). CDR3 region: CASSLDSRPYEQYF. The CDR3 nucleotides read TGTGCCAGCAGTCTGGACAGCCGGCCCTACGAGCAGTACTTC.

V is TRBV6-5 and J is TRBJ2-3; TRBD2 matches at 7 bases. Germline CDR1 and CDR2: MNHEY and SVGAGI. The CDR3 loop spans 14 amino acids. The ends lost 6 bases at V and 3 bases at J; junction bases unmatched: 6. CDR3: CASSPGGNTDTQYF. The CDR3 DNA reads TGTGCCAGCAGCCCCGGGGGGAATACAGATACGCAGTATTTT.

This clonotype was observed a single time. The gene calls are TRBV27 and TRBJ2-2; D unclear. The CDR3 covers 14 residues. Germline values: CDR1 MNHEY, CDR2 SMNVEV (reference sequence). Trimming cost V 6 bases and J 1 base, with 9 bases left between them. The CDR3 DNA is TGTGCCAGCAGCGCTACACTGAACACCGGGGAGCTGTTTTTT. It specifies CASSATLNTGELFF.

The table lists this clonotype with many counts. The chain uses TRBV7-6 and TRBJ2-7; D remains unclear. CDR3 length: 12 amino acids. The germline V and J ends were trimmed by 5 bases and 0 bases, with 5 bases remaining between them. CDR1 and CDR2 (germline): SGHVS, FNYEAQ. DNA of the CDR3: TGTGCCAGCAGCCAGAGCTCCTACGAGCAGTACTTC. Its protein is CASSQSSYEQYF.

The chain has TRBV7-2 and TRBJ2-1, with D hard to call. The CDR3 loop spans 16 amino acids. Per germline, CDR1 SGHTA and CDR2 FQGNSA. V was trimmed by 1 base and J by 4 bases, leaving 14 bases between them. In nucleotides, the CDR3 is TGTGCCAGCAGCTTAGAGAACCATACACCATACAATGAGCAGTTCTTC. Amino acid sequence: CASSLENHTPYNEQFF.

There are a few counts of this clonotype. The V and J genes are TRBV3-1 and TRBJ2-5; D ambiguous. This CDR3 region has 12 residues. Trimming removed 2 bases at V and 3 bases at J, with 4 bases between. CDR1 is LGHDT, CDR2 YNNKEL, per germline (reference sequence). CDR3 protein: CASSQPKETQYF. The CDR3 DNA reads as TGTGCCAGCAGCCAACCTAAAGAGACCCAGTACTTC.

This clonotype was observed a few times. The J gene is TRBJ2-7, the V gene TRBV9; D is possibly TRBD1 (6 bases). Germline V gene sequence: CDR1 SGDLS, CDR2 YYNGEE. V shed 2 bases and J shed 0 bases, with 9 bases lying between them. The CDR3 runs to 14 residues. The CDR3 DNA follows: TGTGCCAGCAGCGTTCTGGGACACTCCTACGAGCAGTACTTC. This gives the protein CASSVLGHSYEQYF.

The chain carries TRBV11-2 and TRBJ2-3; a weak D match, TRBD1 (6 bases). The CDR3 runs 15 residues. CDR1 SGHAT and CDR2 FQNNGV come from the germline V gene. Trimming took 3 bases from V and 0 from J, leaving 10 bases between them. The CDR3 bases are TGTGCCAGCAGCTTGGGGGCCAGGAGCACAGATACGCAGTATTTT. Translation gives CASSLGARSTDTQYF.

This clonotype has a handful of counts. J is TRBJ2-7 and V is TRBV20-1, with 9 bases matching TRBD1. The V gene's germline CDR1 is DFQATT and CDR2 SNEGSKA (reference sequence). V lost 6 bases, J lost 2 bases, and 5 bases stayed unmatched. The CDR3 consists of 13 residues. The CDR3 loop reads CSAAGQGAYEQYF. The CDR3 nucleotides are TGCAGTGCCGCGGGACAGGGAGCCTACGAGCAGTACTTC.

This clonotype was found many times. V and J are TRBV20-1 and TRBJ2-1, with 9 nucleotides matching TRBD2. This CDR3 region has 15 residues. The ends lost 1 base at V and 3 bases at J; junction bases unmatched: 4. Germline V gene lookup returns CDR1 DFQATT and CDR2 SNEGSKA (reference sequence). The CDR3 nucleotides are TGCAGTGCTAGAGCCAATAGCGGGAGCTACAATGAGCAGTTCTTC. It is translated as CSARANSGSYNEQFF.

This clonotype was picked up many times. The J gene is TRBJ1-4, the V gene TRBV12-3 or TRBV12-4; TRBD1 aligns across 8 bases. J lost 8 bases, V lost 5 bases, and 7 bases had no gene match. The CDR3 is made up of 14 amino acids. CDR3 sequence (DNA): TGTGCCAGCAGTCAGGGGGCGCCGGGGGAAAAACTGTTTTTT. Translated, it gives CASSQGAPGEKLFF.